Below, 17 T cell receptor beta chains from the same sample are listed, as sequenced in a study of T cells after yellow fever vaccination. TCRdb re-analysed the 5' RACE reads in MiXCR, keeping a single row per CDR3 protein. The data hold 100,000 to 150,000 distinct CDR3 sequences, with around 15% observed a single time. Material: CD8+ T cells sorted from PBMCs, obtained 5 days after the yellow fever booster vaccination. The receptors were sampled from a man aged 18 to 35 who received the YFV17D yellow fever vaccine.

V and J are TRBV7-9 and TRBJ2-2; tentatively, D is TRBD1 or TRBD2 (5 bases each). The length of the CDR3 is 13 residues. CDR1 and CDR2 (germline): SEHNR, FQNEAQ (reference sequence). V lost 6 bases, J lost 11 bases, and 16 bases lay in between. The CDR3: CASSSGPRLELFF. The CDR3 region has the DNA TGTGCCAGCAGTTCGGGGCCACGGCTCGAGCTGTTTTTT.

This chain links TRBV12-3 or TRBV12-4 with TRBJ1-2; D gene ambiguous. Trimming pared 3 bases from V and 0 bases from J, leaving 11 bases between. The CDR3 runs 15 residues. The DNA for the CDR3 is TGTGCCAGCAGTTTTCGGGTAAAGGCTAACTATGGCTACACCTTC. Amino acid sequence: CASSFRVKANYGYTF.

The J gene is TRBJ2-5, the V gene TRBV7-6; tentatively, D is TRBD1 (7 bases). V lost 4 bases, J lost 0 bases, and 12 bases lay in between. CDR1 and CDR2 (germline): SGHVS, FNYEAQ. This CDR3 has 15 residues. The CDR3: CASSWAGTDQETQYF. The DNA for the CDR3 is TGTGCCAGCAGCTGGGCGGGGACAGACCAAGAGACCCAGTACTTC.

This clonotype was counted a few times. The chain couples TRBV4-2 to TRBJ2-1, with TRBD2 as a possible D gene (7 bases). V was cut by 6 bases and J by 4 bases, with 13 bases left in between. The CDR3 is 14 residues long. Germline V gene lookup returns CDR1 LGHNA and CDR2 YNFKEQ. The CDR3 bases are TGTGCCAGCAGTAACGGGGGGCCATACAATGAGCAGTTCTTC. Residues: CASSNGGPYNEQFF.

CDR3 DNA: TGTGCCACGATGGGGATAGCGGGGGCCCCGTCCACAGATACGCAGTATTTT. It codes for CATMGIAGAPSTDTQYF. The chain joins TRBV2 to TRBJ2-3; 9 bases match TRBD2. Germline V gene data show CDR1 as SNHLY and CDR2 as FYNNEI. The V gene end was trimmed by 10 bases and the J gene end by 2 bases; junction bases not matched to a gene: 16. The CDR3 extends over 17 amino acids.

This clonotype was counted only a few times. The gene calls are TRBV29-1 and TRBJ2-2; D is perhaps TRBD2 (6 bases). V was trimmed by 0 bases and J by 1 base, leaving 9 bases between them. Germline CDR1 and CDR2: SQVTM and ANQGSEA. The CDR3 length is 15 residues. DNA for the CDR3: TGCAGCGTTGAAGATCTCGGGGGGAACACCGGGGAGCTGTTTTTT. It translates to CSVEDLGGNTGELFF.

J is TRBJ1-1 and V is TRBV5-6; possible D gene TRBD1, 5 bases. The CDR3 sequence is 14 residues long. Germline lookup yields CDR1 SGHDT and CDR2 YYEEEE. V lost 1 base and J 4 bases, leaving 11 bases between the germline ends. The CDR3 sequence is CASSLISGGTEAFF. The DNA for the CDR3 is TGTGCCAGCAGCTTGATTTCCGGGGGCACTGAAGCTTTCTTT.

The chain combines TRBV5-1 with TRBJ2-6, with 7 bases aligning to TRBD1. J gave up 0 bases and V 1 base, and 10 bases lay outside the gene matches. This CDR3 contains 19 residues. In germline, CDR1 is SGHRS, CDR2 YFSETQ. The CDR3 nucleotides are TGCGCCAGCAGCTTGTTAACCGGGACAGTTCGCTCTGGGGCCAACGTCCTGACTTTC. Residues: CASSLLTGTVRSGANVLTF.

This clonotype was observed a few times. The chain carries TRBV5-1 and TRBJ2-5; D gene uncertain. The CDR3 runs 13 residues. V was cut by 4 bases and J by 3 bases, with 10 bases left in between. Germline-derived CDR1 and CDR2 are SGHRS and YFSETQ. The chain's CDR3 is CASSPELEETQYF. The CDR3 DNA follows: TGCGCCAGCAGCCCTGAACTTGAAGAGACCCAGTACTTC. The variable domain in full, with the rest retrieved from reference TRBV5-1 and TRBJ2-5, is KAGVTQTPRYLIKTRGQQVTLSCSPISGHRSVSWYQQTPGQGLQFLFEYFSETQRNKGNFPGRFSGRQFSNSRSEMNVSTLELGDSALYLCASSPELEETQYFGPGTRLLVL.

This chain joins TRBV19 and TRBJ2-3; TRBD2 agrees at 9 bases. The CDR3 sequence is 15 residues long. With 3 bases clipped from V and 6 bases from J, the junction kept 7 bases outside the gene matches. The germline gives CDR1 LNHDA, CDR2 SQIVND (reference sequence). CDR3 sequence reads: CASSIVLAGPDTQYF. The CDR3 DNA follows: TGTGCCAGTAGTATTGTGCTAGCGGGGCCGGATACGCAGTATTTT. The variable domain in full, completed from reference TRBV19 and TRBJ2-3, reads DGGITQSPKYLFRKEGQNVTLSCEQNLNHDAMYWYRQDPGQGLRLIYYSQIVNDFQKGDIAEGYSVSREKKESFPLTVTSAQKNPTAFYLCASSIVLAGPDTQYFGPGTRLTVL.

This chain joins TRBV27 and TRBJ2-7; D perhaps matches TRBD1 (5 bases). Germline CDR1 and CDR2: MNHEY and SMNVEV (reference sequence). CDR3 length equals 13 residues. V was cut by 6 bases and J by 4 bases, with 13 bases left in between. This CDR3 reads CASSLRQSYEQYF. The CDR3 nucleotides are TGTGCCAGCAGCCTGAGACAGTCGTACGAGCAGTACTTC.

This clonotype was counted between two and nine times. This chain links TRBV28 with TRBJ2-7; perhaps TRBD1 as D (5 bases). V lost 3 bases and J lost 1, with 16 bases in between. This CDR3 has 16 residues. Germline V gene data show CDR1 as MDHEN and CDR2 as SYDVKM. CDR3 region: CASSFDRQRPSYEQYV. The CDR3 coding sequence is TGTGCCAGCAGTTTTGATAGACAGAGACCTTCCTACGAGCAGTACGTC.

This clonotype was seen many times. The chain couples TRBV29-1 to TRBJ2-5; no firm D call. Germline loops: CDR1 SQVTM, CDR2 ANQGSEA. The V end lost 4 bases, the J end lost 5 bases, and 17 bases lay between the germline ends. The CDR3 has 14 residues. For the CDR3, the DNA is TGCAGCGTTGTCGAAGCCAGCGCCTTGGAGACCCAGTACTTC. It encodes CSVVEASALETQYF.

V and J are TRBV9 and TRBJ2-5; D not certain. V was pared by 8 bases and J by 1 base, with 15 bases between. CDR1 is SGDLS and CDR2 is YYNGEE in the germline V gene. The CDR3 has 14 residues. The CDR3 region is CASGPDQIQETQYF. The CDR3 DNA reads as TGTGCCAGTGGGCCAGACCAAATCCAAGAGACCCAGTACTTC.

The rearrangement joins TRBV27 to TRBJ2-2; TRBD2 matches 11 bases. With V trimmed by 6 bases and J by 6 bases, 6 bases remained unmatched. The length of the CDR3 is 15 residues. CDR1 MNHEY and CDR2 SMNVEV come from the germline V gene (reference sequence). In nucleotides, the CDR3 is TGTGCCAGCAGAAATAGCGGGGGGGCCCCCGGGGAGCTGTTTTTT. Amino acids: CASRNSGGAPGELFF.

This clonotype was recorded a few times. V is TRBV10-3 and J is TRBJ2-4; D is perhaps TRBD1 or TRBD2 (5 bases each). V was trimmed by 3 bases and J by 9 bases, leaving 15 bases between them. The CDR3 extends over 14 amino acids. Germline assignment: CDR1 ENHRY and CDR2 SYGVKD. CDR3 residues: CAISEAEARAIQYF. In DNA, the CDR3 is TGTGCCATCAGTGAAGCGGAGGCCAGGGCCATTCAGTACTTC.

This clonotype was seen only a few times. This chain links TRBV29-1 with TRBJ1-5; 12 bases are shared with TRBD1. CDR1 is SQVTM and CDR2 is ANQGSEA in the germline V gene. This CDR3 is 17 amino acids long. The junction had 7 bases not matched to a gene; V was cut back by 4 bases and J by 0 bases. CDR3 bases: TGCAGCGTTGCCGGGACAGGGGGCCTTTATAGCAATCAGCCCCAGCATTTT. It encodes CSVAGTGGLYSNQPQHF.